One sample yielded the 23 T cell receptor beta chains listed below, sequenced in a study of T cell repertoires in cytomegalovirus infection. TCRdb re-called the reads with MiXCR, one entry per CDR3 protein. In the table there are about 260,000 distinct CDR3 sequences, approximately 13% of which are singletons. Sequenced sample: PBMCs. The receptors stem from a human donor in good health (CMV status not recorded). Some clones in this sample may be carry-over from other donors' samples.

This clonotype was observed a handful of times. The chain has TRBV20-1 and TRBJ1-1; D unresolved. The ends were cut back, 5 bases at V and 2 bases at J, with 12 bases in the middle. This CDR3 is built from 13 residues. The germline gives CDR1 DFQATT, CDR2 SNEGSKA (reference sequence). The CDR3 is CSAPNRLNTEAFF. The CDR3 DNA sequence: TGCAGTGCTCCTAACAGACTAAACACTGAAGCTTTCTTT.

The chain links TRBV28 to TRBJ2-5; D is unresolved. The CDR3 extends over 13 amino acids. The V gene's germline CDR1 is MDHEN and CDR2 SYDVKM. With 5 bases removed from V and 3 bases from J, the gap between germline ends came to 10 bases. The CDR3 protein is CASSIYREETQYF. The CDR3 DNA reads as TGTGCCAGCAGTATTTACAGAGAAGAGACCCAGTACTTC.

The CDR3 region has the DNA TGTGCCAGCAGCTCCGACCCCCTGGGGCCTGAGCAGTACTTC. Protein product: CASSSDPLGPEQYF. The chain employs TRBV7-8 and TRBJ2-7; possible D gene TRBD1, 5 bases. The V gene's germline CDR1 is SGHVS and CDR2 FQNEAQ. Trimming shortened V by 4 bases and J by 7 bases, and 17 bases separated the two germline ends. CDR3 size: 14 residues.

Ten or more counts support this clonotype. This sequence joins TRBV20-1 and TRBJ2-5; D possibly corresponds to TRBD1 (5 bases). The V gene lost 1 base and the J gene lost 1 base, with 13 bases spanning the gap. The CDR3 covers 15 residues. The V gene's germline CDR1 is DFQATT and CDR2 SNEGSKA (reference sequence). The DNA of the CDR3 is TGCAGTGCTAGAGGGACACTCCCAAGCCAAGAGACCCAGTACTTC. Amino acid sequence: CSARGTLPSQETQYF.

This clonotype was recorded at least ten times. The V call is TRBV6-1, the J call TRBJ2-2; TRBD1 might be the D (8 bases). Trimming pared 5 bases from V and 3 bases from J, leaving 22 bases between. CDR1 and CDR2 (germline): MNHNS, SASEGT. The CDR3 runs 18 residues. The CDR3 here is CASSRQGMGGSHTGELFF. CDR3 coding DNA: TGTGCCAGCAGTAGACAGGGGATGGGGGGGAGCCACACCGGGGAGCTGTTTTTT.

This CDR3 is CASSQLGTGNYGYTF. The DNA for the CDR3 is TGTGCCAGCAGCCAACTCGGGACAGGGAACTATGGCTACACCTTC. V and J are TRBV3-1 and TRBJ1-2; 9 bases match TRBD1. The CDR3 has 15 amino acids. After removal of 2 bases from V and 2 bases from J, the junction contained 3 bases not matched to a gene. The germline gives CDR1 LGHDT, CDR2 YNNKEL (reference sequence).

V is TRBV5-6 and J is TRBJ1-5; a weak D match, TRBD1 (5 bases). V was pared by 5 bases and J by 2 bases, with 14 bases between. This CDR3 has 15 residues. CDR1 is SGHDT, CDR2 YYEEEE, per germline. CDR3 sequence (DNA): TGTGCCAGCAGTGTAGGGACGGGGGGCAATCAGCCCCAGCATTTT. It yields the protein CASSVGTGGNQPQHF.

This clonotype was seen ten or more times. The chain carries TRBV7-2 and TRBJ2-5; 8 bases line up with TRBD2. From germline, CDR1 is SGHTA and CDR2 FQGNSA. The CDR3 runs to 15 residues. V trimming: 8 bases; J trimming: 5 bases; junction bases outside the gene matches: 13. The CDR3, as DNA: TGTGCCAGCGGCCCGTTACTAGCGGCTTGGGAGACCCAGTACTTC. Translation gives CASGPLLAAWETQYF. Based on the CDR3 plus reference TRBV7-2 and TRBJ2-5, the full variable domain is GAGVSQSPSNKVTEKGKDVELRCDPISGHTALYWYRQSLGQGLEFLIYFQGNSAPDKSGLPSDRFSAERTGGSVSTLTIQRTQQEDSAVYLCASGPLLAAWETQYFGPGTRLLVL.

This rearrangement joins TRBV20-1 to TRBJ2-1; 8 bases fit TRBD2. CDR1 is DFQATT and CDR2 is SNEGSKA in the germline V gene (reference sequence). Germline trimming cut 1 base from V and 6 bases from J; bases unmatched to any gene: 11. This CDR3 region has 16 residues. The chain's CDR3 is CSARGSFNAGGNEQFF. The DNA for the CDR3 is TGCAGTGCTAGAGGCTCCTTCAACGCGGGAGGCAATGAGCAGTTCTTC.

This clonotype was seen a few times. The CDR3 nucleotides read TGCGCCAGCACCCCGGGACTAGCGGGGGGCGCCTCCTACGAGCAGTACTTC. Translated: CASTPGLAGGASYEQYF. The V gene is TRBV5-1, the J gene TRBJ2-7, with TRBD2 matching over 15 bases. Germline V CDR1 and CDR2: SGHRS, YFSETQ. V gave up 6 bases and J gave up 0 bases; unmatched junction bases: 7. The CDR3 is 17 residues long. The entire variable domain, with the rest obtained from reference TRBV5-1 and TRBJ2-7, is as follows: KAGVTQTPRYLIKTRGQQVTLSCSPISGHRSVSWYQQTPGQGLQFLFEYFSETQRNKGNFPGRFSGRQFSNSRSEMNVSTLELGDSALYLCASTPGLAGGASYEQYFGPGTRLTVT.

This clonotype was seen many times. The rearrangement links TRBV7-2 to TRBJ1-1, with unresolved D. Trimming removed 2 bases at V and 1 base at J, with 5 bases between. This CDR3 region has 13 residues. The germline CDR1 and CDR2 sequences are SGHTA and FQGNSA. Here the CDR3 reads CASSLHGNTEAFF. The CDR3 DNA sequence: TGTGCCAGCAGCTTACACGGGAACACTGAAGCTTTCTTT.

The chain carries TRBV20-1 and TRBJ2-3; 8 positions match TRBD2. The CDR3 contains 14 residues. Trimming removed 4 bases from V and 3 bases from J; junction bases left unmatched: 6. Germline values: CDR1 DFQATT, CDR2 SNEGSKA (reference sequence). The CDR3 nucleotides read TGCAGTGCTAATCCGGGACTAGGAACAGATACGCAGTATTTT. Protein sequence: CSANPGLGTDTQYF.

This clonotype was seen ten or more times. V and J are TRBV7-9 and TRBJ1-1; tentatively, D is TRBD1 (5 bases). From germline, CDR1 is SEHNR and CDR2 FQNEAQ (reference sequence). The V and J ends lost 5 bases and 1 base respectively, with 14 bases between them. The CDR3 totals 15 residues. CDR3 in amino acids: CASSDSRVGNTEAFF. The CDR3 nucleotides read TGTGCCAGCAGCGATTCCAGGGTAGGGAACACTGAAGCTTTCTTT.

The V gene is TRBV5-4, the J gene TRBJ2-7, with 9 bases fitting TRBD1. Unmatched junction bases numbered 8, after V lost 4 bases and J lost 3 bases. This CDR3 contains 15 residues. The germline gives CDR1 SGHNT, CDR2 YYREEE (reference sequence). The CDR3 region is CASSRTGTGFYEQYF. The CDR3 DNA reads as TGTGCCAGCAGCCGAACCGGGACAGGGTTCTACGAGCAGTACTTC.

The CDR3 loop is CASSDATSGSYEQYF. The DNA of the CDR3 is TGTGCCAGCAGTGACGCCACTAGCGGGAGTTACGAGCAGTACTTC. The rearrangement uses TRBV6-2 or TRBV6-3 and TRBJ2-7; TRBD2 matches 11 bases. The junction had 7 bases not matched to a gene; V was cut back by 5 bases and J by 4 bases. CDR3 length: 15 amino acids. Germline V gene sequence: CDR1 MNHEY, CDR2 SVGEGT.

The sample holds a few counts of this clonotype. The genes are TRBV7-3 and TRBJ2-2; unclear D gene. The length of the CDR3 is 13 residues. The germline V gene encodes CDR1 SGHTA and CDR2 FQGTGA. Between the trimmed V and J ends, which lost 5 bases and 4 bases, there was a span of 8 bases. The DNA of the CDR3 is TGTGCCAGCAGCCTCTCTGGCACCGGGGAGCTGTTTTTT. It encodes CASSLSGTGELFF.

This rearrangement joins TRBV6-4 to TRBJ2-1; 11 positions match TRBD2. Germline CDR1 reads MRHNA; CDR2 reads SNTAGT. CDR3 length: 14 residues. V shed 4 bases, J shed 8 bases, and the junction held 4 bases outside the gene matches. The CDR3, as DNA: TGTGCCAGCAGTGGTAGCGGGGGGGAAGATGAGCAGTTCTTC. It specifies CASSGSGGEDEQFF.

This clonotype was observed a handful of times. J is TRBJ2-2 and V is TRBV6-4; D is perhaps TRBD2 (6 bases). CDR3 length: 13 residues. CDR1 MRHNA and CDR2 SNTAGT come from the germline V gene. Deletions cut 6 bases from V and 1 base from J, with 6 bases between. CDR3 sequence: CASSGGNTGELFF. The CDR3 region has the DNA TGTGCCAGCAGCGGGGGGAACACCGGGGAGCTGTTTTTT.

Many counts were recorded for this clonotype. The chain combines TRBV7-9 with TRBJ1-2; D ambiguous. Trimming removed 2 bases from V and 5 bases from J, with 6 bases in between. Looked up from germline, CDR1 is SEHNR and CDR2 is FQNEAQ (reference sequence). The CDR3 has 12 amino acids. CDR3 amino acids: CASSLSGYGYTF. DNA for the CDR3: TGTGCCAGCAGCTTATCTGGGTATGGCTACACCTTC.

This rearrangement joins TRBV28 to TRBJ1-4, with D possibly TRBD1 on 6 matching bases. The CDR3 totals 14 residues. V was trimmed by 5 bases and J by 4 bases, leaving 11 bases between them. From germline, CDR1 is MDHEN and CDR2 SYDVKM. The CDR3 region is CASSTGINNEKLFF. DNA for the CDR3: TGTGCCAGCAGTACAGGGATTAATAATGAAAAACTGTTTTTT.

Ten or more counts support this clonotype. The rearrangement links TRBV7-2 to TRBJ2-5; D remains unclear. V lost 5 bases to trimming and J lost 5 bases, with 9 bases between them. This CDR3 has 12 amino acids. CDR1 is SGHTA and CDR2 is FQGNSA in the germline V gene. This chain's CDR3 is CASSPKTETQYF. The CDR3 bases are TGTGCCAGCAGCCCGAAAACGGAGACCCAGTACTTC.

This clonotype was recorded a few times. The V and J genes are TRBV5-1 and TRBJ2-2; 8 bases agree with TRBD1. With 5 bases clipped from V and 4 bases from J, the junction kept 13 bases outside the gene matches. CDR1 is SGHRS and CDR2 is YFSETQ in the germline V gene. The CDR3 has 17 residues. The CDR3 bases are TGCGCCAGCAGGCCCTCGGGACAGGCCCGGAGCACCGGGGAGCTGTTTTTT. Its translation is CASRPSGQARSTGELFF.

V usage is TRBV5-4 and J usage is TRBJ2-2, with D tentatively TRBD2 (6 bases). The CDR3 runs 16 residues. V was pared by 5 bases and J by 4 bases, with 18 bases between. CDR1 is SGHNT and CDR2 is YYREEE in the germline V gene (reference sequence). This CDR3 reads CASRGGVTGSTGELFF. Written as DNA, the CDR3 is TGTGCCAGCAGAGGAGGGGTGACCGGGAGCACCGGGGAGCTGTTTTTT.